This entry lists 6 T cell receptor beta chains sequenced from one sample in a study of T cell clonality in common variable immunodeficiency. Libraries were prepared by immunoSEQ multiplex PCR; TCRdb keeps only in-frame clonotypes and omits some of them. The data show some 28,000 clones, none appearing only once, with less than 15% held by the ten largest. The specimen was peripheral blood mononuclear cells. The receptors originated from a person aged 18 to 70 in good health.

This clone showed up many times. Read sequence stops 3 residues before the CDR3 end, and the germline J gene provides the missing end. The gene calls are TRBV30 and TRBJ1-5; 7 nucleotides match TRBD1. Germline CDR1 reads GTSNPN; CDR2 reads SVGIG (reference sequence). The length of the CDR3 is 15 residues. With V trimmed by 1 base and J by 2 bases, 5 bases remained unmatched. CDR3 sequence: CAWSEGASGNQPQHF. CDR3 DNA, as far as it was read: TGTGCCTGGAGTGAGGGGGCGAGTGGCAATCAGCCC.

On this clone itself: Read data end 3 residues before the CDR3 end; the end is taken from the germline J gene. The chain joins TRBV19 to TRBJ2-2; D might be TRBD1 (5 bases). Germline V gene sequence: CDR1 LNHDA, CDR2 SQIVND (reference sequence). The CDR3 covers 15 residues. The part of the CDR3 DNA that was read is TGTGCCAGTAGTCTGGGCGGTGCTGGGGCCAACGTG. Translating gives CASSLGGAGANV. In full, the CDR3 is CASSLGGAGANVLFF.

This clone has a count of ten or more. The read finishes 3 residues shy of the CDR3 end, and the germline J gene is used to complete it. The chain links TRBV5-1 to TRBJ2-1; 8 bases map to TRBD1. The CDR3 spans 15 residues. Germline V gene sequence: CDR1 SGHRS, CDR2 YFSETQ. V shed 2 bases, J shed 6 bases, and the junction held 7 bases outside the gene matches. The CDR3 bases that were read are TGCGCCAGCAGCTTACCGGGACAGGAACTCAATGAG. Translating gives CASSLPGQELNE. The full CDR3 reads CASSLPGQELNEQFF.

This clone occurred a few times. The read ends 3 residues early relative to the CDR3; the germline J gene fills the gap. The V call is TRBV19, the J call TRBJ2-3, with a weak D call TRBD1 (6 bases). Germline assignment: CDR1 LNHDA and CDR2 SQIVND (reference sequence). V gave up 3 bases and J gave up 0 bases, with 10 bases separating them. This CDR3 comprises 15 residues. CDR3 sequence reads: CASSIEGVSTDTQYF. CDR3 DNA, as far as it was read: TGTGCCAGTAGTATTGAGGGGGTAAGCACAGATACG.

This clone has just a few counts. The missing CDR3 end, 3 residues past where the read stops, is filled in from the germline J gene. The rearrangement links TRBV7-6 to TRBJ1-2, with D possibly matching TRBD1 (6 bases). In germline, CDR1 is SGHVS, CDR2 FNYEAQ. The CDR3 extends over 13 amino acids. The CDR3 loop is CASSLGGGVGYTF. The covered CDR3 bases are TGTGCCAGCAGCTTAGGTGGGGGCGTCGGC. Looking up the rest from reference TRBV7-6 and TRBJ1-2 gives the full variable domain: GAGVSQSPRYKVTKRGQDVALRCDPISGHVSLYWYRQALGQGPEFLTYFNYEAQQDKSGLPNDRFSAERPEGSISTLTIQRTEQRDSAMYRCASSLGGGVGYTFGSGTRLTVV.

This clone was seen many times. The observed sequence ends 3 residues before the CDR3 terminus, with the missing tail filled in from the germline J gene. V gene TRBV5-1 combines with J gene TRBJ2-1; 7 bases map to TRBD1. The CDR3 consists of 16 residues. CDR1 is SGHRS, CDR2 YFSETQ, per germline. V lost 4 bases, J lost 3 bases, and 10 bases stayed unmatched. The CDR3 bases that were read are TGCGCCAGCAGCGGAACCGGGACAGAAGACTACAATGAG. Its translation is CASSGTGTEDYNE. The full CDR3 protein reads CASSGTGTEDYNEQFF.